The rows below give T cell receptor beta chains drawn from one sample of a study of regulatory T cells in long-lasting Graves disease. TCRdb ran MiXCR on the multiplex PCR reads and lists one entry per CDR3 protein. The sample lists over 400,000 distinct CDR3 sequences, approximately 14% occurring once. This sample was also put to use in a study of T cells in Graves' hyperthyroidism and ophthalmopathy.

Source: peripheral blood mononuclear cells (PBMCs), taken at new diagnosis, from a patient treated with antithyroid drugs. These TCRs come from a woman aged 50 to 60 with Graves disease. Each CDR3 is given with its conserved first and last residue. Fields, in order: clone size, D gene, V gene, J gene, CDR3 DNA, CDR3 protein. The D gene is left open where the match is weak. Clone size is stated in some rows and not others, as once, few, many or a class when expanded.

NA,NA,TRBV7-2,TRBJ2-5,TGTGCCAGCAGCTTAGAGGAAGGATGGGAGACCCAGTACTTC,CASSLEEGWETQYF
few,NA,TRBV27,TRBJ1-6,TGTGCCAGCAGTTTATCCCTCCGGGGCTCGAGCTCCTATAATTCACCCCTCCACTTT,CASSLSLRGSSSYNSPLHF
many,NA,TRBV3-1,TRBJ2-7,TGTGCCAGCAGCCCGGGACTGTACGGAGGGTACGAGCAGTACTTC,CASSPGLYGGYEQYF
NA,TRBD2,TRBV9,TRBJ2-3,TGTGCCAGCAGCCGACTAGCGGGAGGGGGGGATACGCAGTATTTT,CASSRLAGGGDTQYF
NA,TRBD1,TRBV6-1,TRBJ1-1,TGTGCCAGCAGTGAGGGACAGGTGGGCACTGAAGCTTTCTTT,CASSEGQVGTEAFF
NA,NA,TRBV2,TRBJ2-7,TGTGCCAGCAGTGAAGCCCTTCCTGGGAATTCGCAGTACTTC,CASSEALPGNSQYF
NA,TRBD2,TRBV28,TRBJ2-7,TGTGCCAGCTCCACGACTAGCGGGAGTTCCTACGAGCAGTACTTC,CASSTTSGSSYEQYF
NA,NA,TRBV30,TRBJ1-2,TGTGCCTGGAGAGGCGGGGGGCGCGACTATGGCTACACCTTC,CAWRGGGRDYGYTF
few,TRBD2,TRBV19,TRBJ2-2,TGTGCCAGTAGAAACCAGTTAGCGGGAGCGATCGGGGAGCTGTTTTTT,CASRNQLAGAIGELFF
many,NA,TRBV7-8,TRBJ2-1,TGTGCCAGCAGCTTTCGACTAGTCTACAATGAGCAGTTCTTC,CASSFRLVYNEQFF
NA,NA,TRBV9,TRBJ1-1,TGTGCCAGCAGCGTAGGGGGTGACATGGGGATCGGAGCTTTCTTT,CASSVGGDMGIGAFF
many,TRBD2,TRBV2,TRBJ2-3,TGTGCCAGCAAGGCTAGCGGGAGTGCCGATACGCAGTATTTT,CASKASGSADTQYF
few,NA,TRBV6-1,TRBJ1-1,TGTGCCAGCAGTGCCTCAGGGGAGGGCACTGAAGCTTTCTTT,CASSASGEGTEAFF
few,NA,TRBV19,TRBJ2-3,TGTGCCAGTAGTATATCTCGGGGCCGCACAGATACGCAGTATTTT,CASSISRGRTDTQYF
many,NA,TRBV5-1,TRBJ1-5,TGTGCCAGCAGTTTGTCGGGAGGAAGCAATCAGCCCCAGCATTTT,CASSLSGGSNQPQHF
many,NA,TRBV20-1,TRBJ1-1,TGCAGTGCTAGAGGCGGGGCTGAAGCTTTCTTT,CSARGGAEAFF
many,TRBD1,TRBV27,TRBJ2-7,TGTGCCAGCAGTCCCCGGCTCGGACAGGGATTTTACGAGCAGTACTTC,CASSPRLGQGFYEQYF
few,TRBD2,TRBV30,TRBJ2-3,TGTGCCTGGAATCTGGGGGGGAGTACAGATACGCAGTATTTT,CAWNLGGSTDTQYF
many,NA,TRBV11-2,TRBJ2-1,TGTGCCAGCAGCCCCCTAACAGGGTACAATGAGCAGTTCTTC,CASSPLTGYNEQFF
many,TRBD1,TRBV11-2,TRBJ1-2,TGTGCCAGCGGGACAGGGCTCACTGATAACTATGGCTACACCTTC,CASGTGLTDNYGYTF
NA,TRBD1,TRBV9,TRBJ2-1,TGTGCCAGCAGCGTAGATCACAGGGGGCATGAGCAGTTCTTC,CASSVDHRGHEQFF
NA,NA,TRBV27,TRBJ1-1,TGTGCCAGCAGCTTCTGGGGGGGGACTACTGAAGCTTTCTTT,CASSFWGGTTEAFF
many,NA,TRBV14,TRBJ2-7,TGTGCCAGCAGCCGCTTTGCTCTGTCATCCCCCTACGAGCAGTACTTC,CASSRFALSSPYEQYF
many,NA,TRBV6-2/TRBV6-3,TRBJ1-2,TGTGCCAGCAGTTACAACAGGGACTATGGCTACACCTTC,CASSYNRDYGYTF
NA,NA,TRBV20-1,TRBJ1-6,TGCAGTGCTAGGACCCCACAGGAAAATTCACCCCTCCACTTT,CSARTPQENSPLHF
few,NA,TRBV7-9,TRBJ1-1,TGTGCCAGCAGCCCCAGAAGTCCAGGGGACACTGAAGCTTTCTTT,CASSPRSPGDTEAFF
many,TRBD1,TRBV29-1,TRBJ2-2,TGCAGCGGACGACAGGGGGCCGGGGAGCTGTTTTTT,CSGRQGAGELFF
once,NA,TRBV9,TRBJ2-7,TGTGCCAGCAGCTTTAATCCAGGGGGACTGGGCGAGCAGTACTTC,CASSFNPGGLGEQYF
NA,NA,TRBV19,TRBJ2-1,TGTGCCAGTAGGGAACTAGCCGGGAGACTTGTGTACAATGAGCAGTTCTTC,CASRELAGRLVYNEQFF
many,NA,TRBV28,TRBJ2-2,TGTGCCAGTCGTCGAACGAAGCAAGAGACCGGGGAGCTGTTTTTT,CASRRTKQETGELFF
few,TRBD2,TRBV5-1,TRBJ2-5,TGCGCCAGCAGCTTGGTAGCGGGCGTAGAGACCCAGTACTTC,CASSLVAGVETQYF
NA,NA,TRBV9,TRBJ2-2,TGTGCCAGCAGCGTACACCTCACGAACACCGGGGAGCTGTTTTTT,CASSVHLTNTGELFF
many,NA,TRBV28,TRBJ1-2,TGTGCCAGCACAGTATCGGGGCCCAATTCCGATTATGGCTACACCTTC,CASTVSGPNSDYGYTF
many,TRBD2,TRBV20-1,TRBJ2-7,TGCAGTGCTAGAGATCCGGGGGGGGGGCACGAGCAGTACTTC,CSARDPGGGHEQYF
many,NA,TRBV5-4,TRBJ1-1,TGTGCCAGCAGCCCCGACGGGGGGCAGCTTACTGAAGCTTTCTTT,CASSPDGGQLTEAFF
few,TRBD1,TRBV28,TRBJ2-2,TGTGCCAGCAAAACCAAACACAGGGGGCCCACCGGGGAGCTGTTTTTT,CASKTKHRGPTGELFF
NA,TRBD2,TRBV27,TRBJ2-7,TGTGCCAGCAGGAAACTAGCGGGGACCTCCTACGAGCAGTACTTC,CASRKLAGTSYEQYF
many,TRBD1,TRBV18,TRBJ2-2,TGTGCCAGCTCAGGGACAGTGAACACCGGGGAGCTGTTTTTT,CASSGTVNTGELFF
many,NA,TRBV11-2,TRBJ2-1,TGTGCCAGCAGCTTAGACTCGCGGACCAATGAGCAGTTCTTC,CASSLDSRTNEQFF
many,NA,TRBV6-2/TRBV6-3,TRBJ2-5,TGTGCCAGCAGTTACTCGAGCGTATTCGCTCTAGCGCCCAGGGCAGAGACCCAGTACTTC,CASSYSSVFALAPRAETQYF
many,NA,TRBV7-9,TRBJ2-1,TGTGCCAGCAGCCCAGACTCTCACGGGATTGATGAGCAGTTCTTC,CASSPDSHGIDEQFF
many,NA,TRBV2,TRBJ1-1,TGTGCCAGCAGTGAAGGACCGGAAGCTTTCTTT,CASSEGPEAFF
many,NA,TRBV12-3/TRBV12-4,TRBJ2-1,TGTGCCAGCAGTGTAGTCATCTACAATGAGCAGTTCTTC,CASSVVIYNEQFF
few,NA,TRBV9,TRBJ2-2,TGTGCCAGCAGCGTAGCCTCGAACGGACAGAACACCGGGGAGCTGTTTTTT,CASSVASNGQNTGELFF
few,TRBD2,TRBV13,TRBJ2-5,TGTGCCAGCAGCTTTAGAACGGGAGGATCAGAGACCCAGTACTTC,CASSFRTGGSETQYF
few,NA,TRBV7-9,TRBJ1-6,TGTGCCAGCAGCCAACAGGGTCAGAGAAATTCACCCCTCCACTTT,CASSQQGQRNSPLHF
NA,NA,TRBV28,TRBJ2-7,TGTGCCAGCATTAAAGGCTACGAGCAGTACTTC,CASIKGYEQYF
many,TRBD1,TRBV30,TRBJ1-5,TGTGCCTGGAGTCAAGAACAGGGGGCGAATCAGCCCCAGCATTTT,CAWSQEQGANQPQHF
NA,TRBD2,TRBV19,TRBJ2-2,TGTGCCAGTAGATCCGGGACTAGTGTTACCGGGGAGCTGTTTTTT,CASRSGTSVTGELFF
many,TRBD2,TRBV19,TRBJ2-3,TGTGCCAGTAGAGGGACTAGCAGCACAGATACGCAGTATTTT,CASRGTSSTDTQYF
many,TRBD1,TRBV7-8,TRBJ2-7,TGTGCCAGCAGCTATGGGACAGGGAATCACTACGAGCAGTACTTC,CASSYGTGNHYEQYF
many,TRBD2,TRBV7-3,TRBJ2-7,TGTGCCAGCAGCTTAGGGGGACTAGGCCAAGAGCAGTACTTC,CASSLGGLGQEQYF
few,TRBD1,TRBV27,TRBJ1-1,TGTGCCAGCAGTACCTCCGGGACAGGGGTCACTGAAGCTTTCTTT,CASSTSGTGVTEAFF
many,NA,TRBV12-3/TRBV12-4,TRBJ1-1,TGTGCCAGCAGTGCAGGGTCTGAAGCTTTCTTT,CASSAGSEAFF
few,NA,TRBV28,TRBJ2-2,TGTGCCAGCAGTTTATCCGGCAGCGCGAACACCGGGGAGCTGTTTTTT,CASSLSGSANTGELFF
many,NA,TRBV6-1,TRBJ2-1,TGTGCCAGCAGCCTAGTGGGCGAGCAGTTCTTC,CASSLVGEQFF
few,NA,TRBV10-2,TRBJ2-3,TGCGCCAGCGCGGATAGCGTGGGCACAGATACGCAGTATTTT,CASADSVGTDTQYF
few,TRBD1,TRBV7-2,TRBJ2-7,TGTGCCAGCAGCTTAGGGGTCCCAGGGGGGACAGGGTCCTACGAGCAGTACTTC,CASSLGVPGGTGSYEQYF
many,NA,TRBV7-6,TRBJ2-2,TGTGCCAGCAGCTTAGAAGGCGGCGGGGAGCTGTTTTTT,CASSLEGGGELFF
many,NA,TRBV12-3/TRBV12-4,TRBJ2-5,TGTGCCAGCAGTTTTGATGGCAGCGAAGAGACCCAGTACTTC,CASSFDGSEETQYF